The T cell receptor beta chain described here comes from a study of beta chain features in type 1 diabetes. Across the study: Healthy donors and patients had similar age, gender and cell yields. Study-wide results and caveats: There were fewer insertions and more deletions at the VDJ junctions of type 1 diabetes patients. Compared to healthy donors, patients appeared to have naive, central memory and Treg TCRB repertoires that were more alike.

All sorted populations exceeded 95% purity. This clone turned up a few times. Its target is not known. The investigators reverse transcribed all of the isolated RNA, so they sequenced expressed TCRB transcripts. TCRdb's copy holds only in-frame clones and misses some; the assay was immunoSEQ multiplex PCR. Of 500,000 to 700,000 clones in the sample, around 15% were seen once. Input material: naive CD4+ T cells from blood. The sequence was collected from a man aged 18-30 years in good health.

Written as DNA, the CDR3 is TGTGCCAGCAGCTATGTGGCCGGGCTAGCGGGGTACAATGAGCAGTTCTTC. This sequence encodes CASSYVAGLAGYNEQFF. The V call is TRBV28, the J call TRBJ2-1, with 9 bases identical to TRBD2. Germline V lookup: CDR1 MDHEN, CDR2 SYDVKM. The J segment lost 4 bases and the V segment lost 6 bases, leaving 13 bases of the junction unmatched. This CDR3 is built from 17 residues. The complete variable domain, with remaining parts taken from reference TRBV28 and TRBJ2-1, reads DVKVTQSSRYLVKRTGEKVFLECVQDMDHENMFWYRQDPGLGLRLIYFSYDVKMKEKGDIPEGYSVSREKKERFSLILESASTNQTSMYLCASSYVAGLAGYNEQFFGPGTRLTVL.